This T cell receptor (beta chain) was documented in a study of CD8 T cells in Susac syndrome. TCR beta sequencing covered blood CD8+ and CD4+ T cells. Negative isolation yielded CD4+ and CD8+ T cells, and FACS enriched TEMRA cells. When the RNA was reverse transcribed, random hexamers were used with an input of roughly 0.45 to 1 ug. TCR beta CDR3 was amplified by immunoSEQ covering 54 Vbeta and 13 Jbeta. TCRdb fed the immunoSEQ multiplex PCR reads into MiXCR, producing one record per CDR3 protein. The table lists 130,000 to 150,000 distinct CDR3 sequences, 94% of them singletons, with around 0.29% in the top ten. V lost 0 bases, J lost 6 bases, and 14 bases lay in between. Germline CDR1 LGHNA, CDR2 YSLEER. The CDR3 covers 15 residues.

The chain recombines TRBV4-3 with TRBJ1-2, with D uncertain. The TCR comes from a human donor in good health. The sequenced sample consisted of CD8+ T cells from PBMCs. CDR3 residues: CASSQDFDPRDGYTF. The CDR3, as DNA: TGCGCCAGCAGCCAAGACTTCGACCCGAGAGATGGCTACACCTTC.